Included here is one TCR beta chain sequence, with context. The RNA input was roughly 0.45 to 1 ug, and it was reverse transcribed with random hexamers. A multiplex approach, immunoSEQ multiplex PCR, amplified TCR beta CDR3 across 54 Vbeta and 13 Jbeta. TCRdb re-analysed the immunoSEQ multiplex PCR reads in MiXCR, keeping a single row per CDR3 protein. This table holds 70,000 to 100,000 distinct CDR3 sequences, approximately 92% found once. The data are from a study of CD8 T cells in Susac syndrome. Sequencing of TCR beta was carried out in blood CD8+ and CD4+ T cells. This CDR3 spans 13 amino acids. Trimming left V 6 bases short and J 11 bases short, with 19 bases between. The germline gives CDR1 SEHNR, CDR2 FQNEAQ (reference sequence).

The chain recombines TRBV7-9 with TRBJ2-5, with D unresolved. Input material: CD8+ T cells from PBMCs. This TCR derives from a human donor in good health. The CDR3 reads CASRPDGTPAQYF. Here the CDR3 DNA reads TGTGCCAGCAGACCGGACGGAACCCCGGCGCAGTACTTC.